This TCR beta chain stems from a study of blood T cell repertoires in COVID-19. At the level of the study: PBMCs, B-cell-depleted T cells, or T cells provided the cDNA or gDNA that made up the material.

Original processing methods: Estimation of nucleated cell counts was performed using reference gene primer amplification. TCRdb's copy holds only in-frame clones and misses some; the assay was immunoSEQ multiplex PCR. V and J calls and clone size follow that table, whereas D and trimming were derived from the DNA. The table records roughly 110,000 clones, around 89% of them present only once. V shed 4 bases and J 7 bases; nucleotides not matched to a gene: 9. CDR3 length: 15 amino acids. The germline V gene has CDR1 MNHEY and CDR2 SVGEGT. The chain carries TRBV6-2 or TRBV6-3 and TRBJ2-2, with 7 nucleotides matching TRBD2. This TCR came from a human donor with acute or convalescent COVID-19. The donor label of this sample is uncertain. Sequencing used peripheral blood. The CDR3 sequence: CASSLSGTTGGELFF. The DNA of the CDR3 is TGTGCCAGCAGTTTATCCGGGACTACAGGCGGGGAGCTGTTTTTT.